This T cell receptor (beta chain) was found in a study of blood T cell repertoires in COVID-19. In the study overall: Whether acute or convalescent, the COVID-19 samples came from the United States, Italy and Spain.

This clone has just a few counts. Trimming took 6 bases from V and 1 from J, leaving 10 bases between them. Germline V gives CDR1 LNHDA, CDR2 SQIVND (reference sequence). The CDR3 covers 13 residues. TCRdb's table, derived via immunoSEQ multiplex PCR, lists solely in-frame clones and lacks some. The sample has fewer than 130,000 clones, 87% seen once. The sequence was collected from a human donor in a cohort sampled during active COVID-19. V is TRBV19 and J is TRBJ2-7; a possible D gene is TRBD1 (5 bases). The source material was peripheral blood. CDR3 nucleotides: TGTGCCAGTAGCACGAGACAGTCCTACGAGCAGTACTTC. Protein product: CASSTRQSYEQYF.